This TCR beta chain was documented in a study of T-cell memory formation after mild COVID-19. V was trimmed by 8 bases and J by 8 bases, leaving 10 bases between them. This CDR3 has 12 amino acids. This clonotype was seen a handful of times. Antigen specificity is unknown. Overall study results and limits: Clones shrinking from day 15 to 85 showed even CD4/CD8 mixes; later expanders tilted CD4+.

With constant-segment primers, 5'RACE yielded cDNA libraries of TCR alpha and TCR beta that carried sample barcodes and UMIs. TCRdb re-called the 5' RACE reads with MiXCR, one entry per CDR3 protein. Of around 260,000 distinct CDR3 sequences listed, 15% to 20% are singletons. The TCR originated in a man between 18 and 35 years old who had mild COVID-19 (a few samples of this study predate the infection). Cell type and time point are not known. The sequencing sample was made of PBMCs or a T cell subset sorted from them (not recorded which). This chain links TRBV12-3 or TRBV12-4 with TRBJ1-6; D gene unclear. Here the CDR3 reads CASGNADSPLHF. Written as DNA, the CDR3 is TGTGCCAGCGGGAATGCGGATTCACCCCTCCACTTT.